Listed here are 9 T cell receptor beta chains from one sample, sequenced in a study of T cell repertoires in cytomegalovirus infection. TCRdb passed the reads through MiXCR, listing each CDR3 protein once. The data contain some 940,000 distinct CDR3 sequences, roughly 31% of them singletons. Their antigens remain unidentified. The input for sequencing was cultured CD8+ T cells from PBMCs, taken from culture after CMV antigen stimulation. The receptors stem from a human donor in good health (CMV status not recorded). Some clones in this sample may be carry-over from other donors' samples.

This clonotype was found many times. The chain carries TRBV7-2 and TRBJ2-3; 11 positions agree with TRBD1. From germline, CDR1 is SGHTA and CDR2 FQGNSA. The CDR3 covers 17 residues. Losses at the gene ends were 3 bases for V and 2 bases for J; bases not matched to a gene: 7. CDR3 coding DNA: TGTGCCAGCAGCTTTGGGGACAGGGGGTGGGCCACAGATACGCAGTATTTT. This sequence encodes CASSFGDRGWATDTQYF.

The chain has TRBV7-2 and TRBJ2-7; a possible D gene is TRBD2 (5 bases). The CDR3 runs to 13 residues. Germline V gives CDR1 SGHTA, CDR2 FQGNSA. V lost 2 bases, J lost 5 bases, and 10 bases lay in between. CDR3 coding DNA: TGTGCCAGCAGCTTAACCCAGCGGCACGAGCAGTACTTC. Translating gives CASSLTQRHEQYF.

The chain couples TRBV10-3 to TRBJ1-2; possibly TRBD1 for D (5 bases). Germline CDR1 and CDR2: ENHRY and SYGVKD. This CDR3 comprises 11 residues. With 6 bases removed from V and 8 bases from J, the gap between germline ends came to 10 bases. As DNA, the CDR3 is TGTGCCATCAGCGGGGCGCAGGGCTACACCTTC. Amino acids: CAISGAQGYTF.

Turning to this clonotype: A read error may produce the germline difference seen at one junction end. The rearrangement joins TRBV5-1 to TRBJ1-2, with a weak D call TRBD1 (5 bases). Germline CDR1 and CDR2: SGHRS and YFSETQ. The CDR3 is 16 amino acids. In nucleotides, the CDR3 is TGCGCTAGCAGCTTGGCAGGGAGCGAACCTAACTATGGCTACACCTTC. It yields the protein CASSLAGSEPNYGYTF.

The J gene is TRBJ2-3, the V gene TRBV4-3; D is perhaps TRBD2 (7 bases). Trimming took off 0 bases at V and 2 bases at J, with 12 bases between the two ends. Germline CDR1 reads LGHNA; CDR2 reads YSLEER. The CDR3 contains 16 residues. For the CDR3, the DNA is TGCGCCAGCAGCCAAGATCGGGGGGCGTTCACAGATACGCAGTATTTT. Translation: CASSQDRGAFTDTQYF.

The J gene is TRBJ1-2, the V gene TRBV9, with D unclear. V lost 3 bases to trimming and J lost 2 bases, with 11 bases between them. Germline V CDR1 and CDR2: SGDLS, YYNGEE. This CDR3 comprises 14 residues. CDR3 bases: TGTGCCAGCAGCGGCCGGACGGGGAACTATGGCTACACCTTC. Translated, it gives CASSGRTGNYGYTF.

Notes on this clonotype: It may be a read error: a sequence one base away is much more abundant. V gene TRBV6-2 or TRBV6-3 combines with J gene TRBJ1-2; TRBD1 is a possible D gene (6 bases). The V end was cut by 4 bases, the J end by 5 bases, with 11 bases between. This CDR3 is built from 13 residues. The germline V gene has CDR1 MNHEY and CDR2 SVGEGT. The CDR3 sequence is CASSFETGYGYTF. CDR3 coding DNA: TGTGCCAGCAGTTTCGAGACAGGATATGGCTACACCTTC.

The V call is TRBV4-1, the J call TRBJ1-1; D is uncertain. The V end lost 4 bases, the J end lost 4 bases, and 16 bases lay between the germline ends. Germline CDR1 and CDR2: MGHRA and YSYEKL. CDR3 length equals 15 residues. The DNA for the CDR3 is TGCGCCAGCAGCCGACCTCTCGAAGGCCCCACTGAAGCTTTCTTT. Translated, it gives CASSRPLEGPTEAFF.

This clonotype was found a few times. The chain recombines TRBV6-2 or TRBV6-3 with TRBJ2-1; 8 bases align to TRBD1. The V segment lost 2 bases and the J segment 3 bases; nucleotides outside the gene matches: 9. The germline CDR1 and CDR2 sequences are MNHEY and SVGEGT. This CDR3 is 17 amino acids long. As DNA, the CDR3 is TGTGCCAGCAGTTACACGCGGACAGGGAGAGTCTACAATGAGCAGTTCTTC. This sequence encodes CASSYTRTGRVYNEQFF.